This TCR beta chain appears in the sequencing data of a study of early T cells in non-severe SARS-CoV-2 infection. Study-wide context: The authors sequenced bulk RNA from unsorted whole blood, leaving chains unpaired. Study-wide results and caveats: Sequences matched to VDJdb favored anti-spike CD8 responses, while private and CD4 specificities were missed.

This clonotype has at least ten counts. Antigen unknown. Individual cDNA molecules received unique molecular identifiers. MiXCR was run by TCRdb on the 5' RACE reads, yielding one entry per CDR3 protein. The sample consists of tens of thousands of distinct CDR3 sequences, less than 8.5% of them appearing once. The CDR3 contains 14 residues. V dropped 3 bases and J dropped 3 bases, with 12 bases sitting between them. Germline V gene data show CDR1 as DFQATT and CDR2 as SNEGSKA (reference sequence). This TCR was recovered from an adult who was a healthcare worker with PCR-confirmed SARS-CoV-2 infection or an uninfected control (not recorded which). The rearrangement uses TRBV20-1 and TRBJ1-5; no definite D call. The specimen sequenced was whole blood. CDR3 residues: CSASPPGPNQPQHF. CDR3 DNA sequence: TGCAGTGCTAGCCCTCCGGGCCCCAATCAGCCCCAGCATTTT.